The sequence of this TCR beta chain was determined in a study of PD-1 blockade in mismatch repair-deficient tumors. CDR1 is MNHEY, CDR2 SMNVEV, per germline (reference sequence). V lost 3 bases to trimming and J lost 4 bases, with 9 bases between them. The CDR3 extends over 13 amino acids. Whole-study results and caveats: Rapid post-treatment expansion, then contraction, generally preceding radiologic response, marked tumor-resident clones.

On this clone itself: Its antigen is unknown.

The data were produced by immunoSEQ multiplex PCR, yet TCRdb's version contains in-frame clones alone and is incomplete. Of more than 95,000 clones listed, about 88% are singletons. PCR or immunohistochemistry showed mismatch repair deficiency in every enrolled patient. The TCR-sequenced patients were a few responders to pembrolizumab. This material consisted of peripheral blood, taken 44 weeks after starting pembrolizumab. The TCR sequence derives from an adult with mismatch repair-deficient cancer. This chain connects TRBV27 to TRBJ2-5, with TRBD1 as a possible D gene (5 bases). CDR3 sequence reads: CASSFGQGETQYF. As DNA, the CDR3 is TGTGCCAGCAGTTTCGGGCAGGGAGAGACCCAGTACTTC.